A selection of T cell receptor beta chains follows, all from one sample in a study of post-analysis software for immune sequencing data. TCRdb re-called the PCR reads with MiXCR, one entry per CDR3 protein. The profile shows about 400,000 distinct CDR3 sequences, approximately 38% of them singletons. The sample was blood. Receptor source: a girl aged 10-17 years with multiple sclerosis. The CDR3 runs from the conserved cysteine through the conserved F or W. A D gene is named only where the DNA matches it firmly. Rows may omit the clone size; those that give it use once, few, many or a size class.

d_call	clone_size	v_call	j_call	cdr3_nt	cdr3_aa
NA	NA	TRBV5-1	TRBJ2-3	TGCGCCAGCAGCTTGTCTGGGGCGGGCACAGATACGCAGTATTTT	CASSLSGAGTDTQYF
TRBD2	NA	TRBV20-1	TRBJ2-7	TGCAGTGCAAGGACTAGCGGGACCTCCGAGCAGTACTTC	CSARTSGTSEQYF
NA	few	TRBV29-1	TRBJ2-3	TGCAGCGTTCTCTCCTGGAGGGCTAGCACAGATACGCAGTATTTT	CSVLSWRASTDTQYF
NA	few	TRBV20-1	TRBJ2-7	TGCAGTGCTAGAGGACAGGGAGGCTACGAGCAGTACTTC	CSARGQGGYEQYF
TRBD2	NA	TRBV20-1	TRBJ2-7	TGCAGTGCTAGAGATCATGGGAGCGGGGGGCGGTCCTACGAGCAGTACTTC	CSARDHGSGGRSYEQYF
NA	NA	TRBV4-1	TRBJ1-2	TGCGCCAGCAGCCAAGCTGGACGACTCTATGGCTACACCTTC	CASSQAGRLYGYTF
TRBD1	NA	TRBV5-1	TRBJ1-6	TGCGCCAGCAGCACGACAGGGTATAATTCACCCCTCCACTTT	CASSTTGYNSPLHF
NA	NA	TRBV30	TRBJ2-2	TGTGCCTGGAGGGCCTGGAACACCGGGGAGCTGTTTTTT	CAWRAWNTGELFF
NA	few	TRBV3-1	TRBJ2-7	TGTGCCTCCCGGAGCTCCTTGAGCTCCTACGAGCAGTACTTC	CASRSSLSSYEQYF
TRBD2	NA	TRBV27	TRBJ2-1	TGTGCCAGCAGTTCCCGGGGGGGGCATAATGAGCAGTTCTTC	CASSSRGGHNEQFF
TRBD1	NA	TRBV7-6	TRBJ1-1	TGTGCCAGCTGGGACAGGGTGAGCACTGAAGCTTTCTTT	CASWDRVSTEAFF
NA	NA	TRBV2	TRBJ1-5	TGTGCCAGCAGTGAATTGGTTTTTGGGGGTCAGCCCCAGCATTTT	CASSELVFGGQPQHF
NA	NA	TRBV5-1	TRBJ2-7	TGCGCCAGCAGCTTACAGGATGACTACGAGCAGTACTTC	CASSLQDDYEQYF
TRBD1	NA	TRBV5-1	TRBJ2-4	TGCGCCAGCCAGGGGACAGGGAATAACATTCAGTACTTC	CASQGTGNNIQYF
TRBD1	NA	TRBV6-5	TRBJ1-3	TGTGCCAGCAGTTACTCGACTGCCAGGGGGTCCGGAAACACCATATATTTT	CASSYSTARGSGNTIYF
TRBD2	NA	TRBV5-1	TRBJ2-1	TGCGCCAGCAGCCCGTCCCCTAGCGGGGGGGCCTACAATGAGCAGTTCTTC	CASSPSPSGGAYNEQFF
NA	NA	TRBV20-1	TRBJ1-6	TGCAGTGCCCGACAAGCTACACAGATTAGCAATTCACCCCTCCACTTT	CSARQATQISNSPLHF